Presented here are 27 T cell receptor beta chains from one specimen sequenced in a study of blood T cell repertoires in COVID-19. Only in-frame clones appear in the TCRdb table, and some are missing; sequencing was by immunoSEQ multiplex PCR. This table has 140,000 to 150,000 clones, 80% to 90% appearing once. The sequenced sample was peripheral blood. These receptors were obtained from a man between 60 and 75 years old with active or convalescent COVID-19.

The V call is TRBV7-9, the J call TRBJ1-1, with D maybe TRBD1 (6 bases). The CDR3 covers 16 residues. The germline V gene encodes CDR1 SEHNR and CDR2 FQNEAQ (reference sequence). The ends were cut back, 5 bases at V and 1 base at J, with 17 bases in the middle. The CDR3 reads CASSPSRAGANTEAFF. Here the CDR3 DNA reads TGTGCCAGCAGCCCTTCGAGGGCAGGGGCGAACACTGAAGCTTTCTTT.

The chain links TRBV4-2 to TRBJ1-1, with 7 bases aligning to TRBD1. The germline CDR1 and CDR2 sequences are LGHNA and YNFKEQ. Trimming at V came to 1 base and at J to 8 bases, leaving 1 base not matched to a gene. CDR3 size: 12 residues. This CDR3 reads CASSQGDSEAFF. CDR3 DNA: TGTGCCAGCAGCCAAGGGGACAGCGAAGCTTTCTTT.

The genes are TRBV7-3 and TRBJ2-7; 7 bases agree with TRBD1. CDR1 and CDR2 from the germline V gene are SGHTA and FQGTGA. V was pared by 5 bases and J by 6 bases, with 4 bases of the junction left unmatched. CDR3 length equals 12 residues. The CDR3 bases are TGTGCCAGCAGCCAGACAGGGCCCGAGCAGTACTTC. It yields the protein CASSQTGPEQYF.

J is TRBJ1-2 and V is TRBV29-1; 8 nucleotides agree with TRBD1. Germline assignment: CDR1 SQVTM and CDR2 ANQGSEA. The length of the CDR3 is 12 residues. With V trimmed by 8 bases and J by 3 bases, 5 bases remained unmatched. The chain's CDR3 is CSTADRDYGYTF. The CDR3 DNA reads TGCAGCACGGCGGACAGGGACTATGGCTACACCTTC.

A word on this clone: This sample includes further DNA sequences coding for the same CDR3. The CDR3 sequence is CASSHVLSEAPNEQFF. The CDR3 coding sequence is TGTGCCAGCAGCCATGTCCTCTCCGAAGCCCCCAATGAGCAGTTCTTC. The chain combines TRBV4-2 with TRBJ2-1; D gene ambiguous. V lost 3 bases, J lost 6 bases, and 18 bases lay in between. The CDR3 is 16 amino acids. Germline CDR1 is LGHNA and CDR2 is YNFKEQ.

The rearrangement joins TRBV24-1 to TRBJ2-6, with D possibly being TRBD2 (5 bases). V was clipped by 4 bases and J by 0 bases, with 6 bases between them. CDR3 length: 15 amino acids. Per the germline V gene, CDR1 is KGHDR and CDR2 is SFDVKD. Here the CDR3 DNA reads TGTGCCACCAGTGACGGGATCTCTGGGGCCAACGTCCTGACTTTC. Protein: CATSDGISGANVLTF.

V gene TRBV10-3 combines with J gene TRBJ2-3; possible D gene TRBD2, 6 bases. In germline, CDR1 is ENHRY, CDR2 SYGVKD. There are 14 residues in the CDR3. V was cut by 6 bases and J by 2 bases, with 12 bases left in between. The CDR3 DNA reads TGTGCCATCAGGGAGCGGACTAACACAGATACGCAGTATTTT. Amino acids: CAIRERTNTDTQYF.

The J gene is TRBJ2-7, the V gene TRBV5-1, with 7 bases that match TRBD2. This CDR3 region has 15 residues. V trimming: 0 bases; J trimming: 2 bases; junction bases outside the gene matches: 5. Per the germline V gene, CDR1 is SGHRS and CDR2 is YFSETQ. The CDR3 DNA is TGCGCCAGCAGCTTGGGTGCTAGCGGTACCTACGAGCAGTACTTC. Encoded protein: CASSLGASGTYEQYF.

V is TRBV11-2 and J is TRBJ2-3, with 11 bases identical to TRBD2. The CDR3 sequence is 15 residues long. Germline loops: CDR1 SGHAT, CDR2 FQNNGV. J gave up 7 bases and V 6 bases, and 9 bases lay outside the gene matches. CDR3 sequence reads: CASRSAGTSGYTQYF. CDR3 DNA: TGTGCCAGCAGGTCCGCCGGGACTAGCGGTTATACGCAGTATTTT. Combining the CDR3 with reference TRBV11-2 and TRBJ2-3 gives the whole variable domain EAGVAQSPRYKIIEKRQSVAFWCNPISGHATLYWYQQILGQGPKLLIQFQNNGVVDDSQLPKDRFSAERLKGVDSTLKIQPAKLEDSAVYLCASRSAGTSGYTQYFGPGTRLTVL.

This clone was observed once. J is TRBJ2-1 and V is TRBV11-2; D not resolved. V lost 3 bases to trimming and J lost 0 bases, with 15 bases between them. From germline, CDR1 is SGHAT and CDR2 FQNNGV. The CDR3 is made up of 17 amino acids. The CDR3 DNA is TGTGCCAGCAGCTTGGGCGTACAAGTGAGCTCCTACAATGAGCAGTTCTTC. It translates to CASSLGVQVSSYNEQFF. The variable domain in full, with the rest retrieved from reference TRBV11-2 and TRBJ2-1, is EAGVAQSPRYKIIEKRQSVAFWCNPISGHATLYWYQQILGQGPKLLIQFQNNGVVDDSQLPKDRFSAERLKGVDSTLKIQPAKLEDSAVYLCASSLGVQVSSYNEQFFGPGTRLTVL.

V is TRBV5-1 and J is TRBJ1-6; TRBD1 agrees at 8 bases. The CDR3 is 16 amino acids. Trimming at V came to 5 bases and at J to 7 bases, leaving 11 bases not matched to a gene. Germline V gives CDR1 SGHRS, CDR2 YFSETQ. CDR3 sequence: CASRLTGTGGNSPLHF. The CDR3 DNA is TGCGCCAGCAGACTTACGGGGACAGGCGGGAATTCACCCCTCCACTTT.

The V and J genes are TRBV10-3 and TRBJ2-7; 8 bases line up with TRBD1. The V gene end was trimmed by 3 bases and the J gene end by 0 bases; junction bases not matched to a gene: 4. The CDR3 is made up of 15 amino acids. From germline, CDR1 is ENHRY and CDR2 SYGVKD. The CDR3, as DNA: TGTGCCATCAGTGACTCGGGGACAGGCTCCTACGAGCAGTACTTC. Protein sequence: CAISDSGTGSYEQYF.

This chain uses TRBV5-1 with TRBJ2-2, with TRBD2 identical over 8 bases. Trimming at V came to 5 bases and at J to 0 bases, leaving 3 bases not matched to a gene. Germline V gene lookup returns CDR1 SGHRS and CDR2 YFSETQ. This CDR3 comprises 15 residues. CDR3 sequence: CASRPGLANTGELFF. DNA of the CDR3: TGCGCCAGCAGACCGGGACTAGCGAACACCGGGGAGCTGTTTTTT.

The chain links TRBV24-1 to TRBJ1-1; possible D gene TRBD1, 5 bases. With 3 bases removed from V and 3 bases from J, the gap between germline ends came to 7 bases. Germline V lookup: CDR1 KGHDR, CDR2 SFDVKD. CDR3 length: 13 amino acids. The CDR3 region is CATSDRGYTEAFF. In DNA form, the CDR3 reads TGTGCCACCAGTGATCGGGGGTACACTGAAGCTTTCTTT.

The chain has TRBV28 and TRBJ1-6; D gene ambiguous. This CDR3 is 17 amino acids long. Trimming cost V 6 bases and J 0 bases, with 15 bases left between them. The germline V gene encodes CDR1 MDHEN and CDR2 SYDVKM. This CDR3 reads CASRPGLLSSYNSPLHF. The CDR3 DNA sequence: TGTGCCAGCAGACCAGGACTGCTGAGCTCCTATAATTCACCCCTCCACTTT.

Comment on this clone: The junction differs from germline at one of its ends, possibly a read error. For the CDR3, the DNA is TGTGCTAGCAGTACAGGCCACAATCAGCCCCAGCATTTT. Protein product: CASSTGHNQPQHF. This chain links TRBV7-7 with TRBJ1-5; possibly TRBD1 for D (5 bases). Germline CDR1 is SSHAT and CDR2 is FNYEAQ (reference sequence). The CDR3 spans 13 residues.

Only one count was recorded for this clone. The J gene is TRBJ2-3, the V gene TRBV10-3; 9 bases align to TRBD2. After removal of 3 bases from V and 3 bases from J, the junction contained 7 bases not matched to a gene. Germline V lookup: CDR1 ENHRY, CDR2 SYGVKD. The CDR3 has 16 residues. The CDR3 is CAISDGSGRGTDTQYF. The DNA for the CDR3 is TGTGCCATCAGTGACGGTAGCGGGAGAGGGACAGATACGCAGTATTTT.

The DNA of the CDR3 is TGTGCCAGCAGCGTAGGAGTGGGACACATCTACGAGCAGTACTTC. Its protein is CASSVGVGHIYEQYF. The V gene is TRBV9, the J gene TRBJ2-7; maybe TRBD1 (6 bases). CDR1 and CDR2 (germline): SGDLS, YYNGEE. The CDR3 is 15 amino acids. Between the trimmed V and J ends, which lost 0 bases and 3 bases, there was a span of 13 bases.

The genes are TRBV7-2 and TRBJ2-5; 13 nucleotides align to TRBD2. The CDR3 consists of 15 residues. CDR1 is SGHTA and CDR2 is FQGNSA in the germline V gene. The trim removed 0 bases at V and 5 bases at J, leaving 0 bases unmatched. Written as DNA, the CDR3 is TGTGCCAGCAGCTTAGCGGGACTAGCGGGGGAGACCCAGTACTTC. This codes for CASSLAGLAGETQYF.

This chain uses TRBV29-1 with TRBJ1-2; maybe TRBD1 (6 bases). Trimming stripped 8 bases from V and 7 bases from J, with 11 bases between. The germline V gene encodes CDR1 SQVTM and CDR2 ANQGSEA. CDR3 size: 10 residues. The DNA of the CDR3 is TGCAGCATTTGGGGGCCTGGCTACACCTTC. Its translation: CSIWGPGYTF.

This chain uses TRBV7-9 with TRBJ2-3; 8 bases agree with TRBD1. CDR1 is SEHNR, CDR2 FQNEAQ, per germline (reference sequence). The junction had 3 bases not matched to a gene; V was cut back by 4 bases and J by 6 bases. The CDR3 sequence is 13 residues long. Here the CDR3 reads CASSSRGPDTQYF. CDR3 coding DNA: TGTGCCAGCAGCTCCAGGGGGCCGGATACGCAGTATTTT.

This chain uses TRBV5-4 with TRBJ1-1, with a possible D match to TRBD1 (5 bases). The CDR3 has 15 amino acids. V lost 4 bases and J lost 2, with 15 bases in between. Germline V gene lookup returns CDR1 SGHNT and CDR2 YYREEE (reference sequence). The CDR3 DNA follows: TGTGCCAGCAGCCGGCGGCTGGGGACTAACACTGAAGCTTTCTTT. It encodes CASSRRLGTNTEAFF.

The chain recombines TRBV21-1 with TRBJ1-5; TRBD1, as called in the table, went unchecked against the DNA. TRBV21-1 is listed as a pseudogene. The CDR3 contains 12 residues. The CDR3 DNA follows: TGTGCCAGCAGCACAGGTGGACAGCCCCAGCATTTT. As protein: CASSTGGQPQHF.

This clone turned up a few times. The chain links TRBV7-3 to TRBJ1-5; D uncertain. V was cut by 11 bases and J by 3 bases, with 14 bases left in between. Germline-derived CDR1 and CDR2 are SGHTA and FQGTGA. This CDR3 is 13 amino acids long. CDR3 region: CASARSHNQPQHF. DNA for the CDR3: TGTGCCTCTGCTCGGTCGCACAATCAGCCCCAGCATTTT.

The chain employs TRBV5-5 and TRBJ1-3, with D perhaps TRBD1 (5 bases). Trimming shortened V by 4 bases and J by 0 bases, and 14 bases separated the two germline ends. Germline assignment: CDR1 SGHKS and CDR2 YYEKEE (reference sequence). CDR3 length: 16 amino acids. This CDR3 reads CASSLAGSYSGNTIYF. The CDR3 bases are TGTGCCAGCAGCCTGGCAGGGTCCTACTCTGGAAACACCATATATTTT.

V usage is TRBV5-6 and J usage is TRBJ2-7; 7 nucleotides agree with TRBD1. V gave up 4 bases and J gave up 7 bases; unmatched junction bases: 11. Germline CDR1 is SGHDT and CDR2 is YYEEEE. CDR3 length equals 14 residues. The CDR3 sequence: CASSTGRQGREQYF. The DNA of the CDR3 is TGTGCCAGCAGCACGGGTCGACAGGGTCGGGAGCAGTACTTC.

CDR3 protein: CASSGLAGKTYEQYF. The CDR3 coding sequence is TGTGCCAGCAGCGGACTAGCGGGAAAGACCTACGAGCAGTACTTC. The chain carries TRBV3-1 (or the pseudogene TRBV3-2) and TRBJ2-7; 12 nucleotides match TRBD2. V shed 5 bases, J shed 2 bases, and the junction held 4 bases outside the gene matches. The CDR3 consists of 15 residues. The germline CDR1 and CDR2 sequences are LGHDT and YNNKEL (reference sequence).